This entry describes one TCR beta chain. Its antigen is still unknown. This sample is drawn from a study of blood T cells in healthy people across ages. Study background: Every two T cells gave about one barcoded beta molecule via template switching.

The CDR3 has 14 amino acids. The germline V gene encodes CDR1 SGHDT and CDR2 YYEEEE. After removal of 4 bases from V and 1 base from J, the junction contained 4 bases not matched to a gene. Every donor contributed around 10 milliliters of peripheral blood by blood draw. Every sample yielded at least 6.5 million isolated PBMCs. A sample-barcoded 5' primer and a J-beta primer mix were used in a second PCR of roughly 7 to 11 cycles. TCRdb reprocessed the 5' RACE reads via MiXCR and lists one record per CDR3 protein. The sample contains around 620,000 distinct CDR3 sequences, 27% of which appear only once. Study observations and caveats: It was the long-lived donors that had more naive CD4+ cells and higher diversity than aged donors.

The receptor's source is a woman aged 70-85 years in good health. The sequenced sample was blood. V gene TRBV5-6 combines with J gene TRBJ1-2, with 7 bases identical to TRBD1. In DNA form, the CDR3 reads TGTGCCAGCAGCCTAAACAGGGGTAACTATGGCTACACCTTC. Protein: CASSLNRGNYGYTF.